This TCR beta chain was documented in a study of T cell responses to AZD1222 COVID-19 vaccine. Some clones are missing from TCRdb's copy, which holds only in-frame ones; the method was immunoSEQ multiplex PCR. This table holds under 130,000 clones, 90% to 95% found once. Trimming pared 4 bases from V and 9 bases from J, leaving 13 bases between. The CDR3 length is 12 residues. Looked up from germline, CDR1 is LGHNA and CDR2 is YNFKEQ. Sequenced here: peripheral blood, sampled on day 0 of AZD1222 vaccination. This TCR was recovered from an adult in good health. The chain is built from TRBV4-2 and TRBJ2-7; tentative D call: TRBD2 (5 bases). CDR3 sequence: CASSPQPAVQYF. CDR3 DNA: TGTGCCAGCAGCCCCCAGCCAGCGGTGCAGTACTTC.